These 14 T cell receptor beta chains were all obtained from the same sample, sequenced in a study of cytomegalovirus exposure and HLA in healthy donors. The PCR had 60 Vbeta and 13 Jbeta primers. TCRdb's copy holds only in-frame clones and misses some; the assay was immunoSEQ multiplex PCR. The sample lists 99,000 or so clones; roughly three quarters were seen once. Sequenced sample: PBMCs. The receptors were gathered from a man under 40 in good health and CMV-seronegative.

The gene calls are TRBV29-1 and TRBJ2-1; no clear D. Germline CDR1 reads SQVTM; CDR2 reads ANQGSEA. This CDR3 region has 13 residues. V shed 5 bases and J shed 7 bases, with 15 bases lying between them. The CDR3 coding sequence is TGCAGCGTTTCTAGAGTAGAAATAAATGAGCAGTTCTTC. Translating it yields CSVSRVEINEQFF.

The V and J genes are TRBV11-2 and TRBJ2-5, with TRBD1 matching 7 bases. The CDR3 extends over 16 amino acids. Trimming took 0 bases from V and 1 from J; bases not matched to a gene: 5. Germline lookup yields CDR1 SGHAT and CDR2 FQNNGV. CDR3 in amino acids: CASSLEAGGVQETQYF. The CDR3 DNA reads TGTGCCAGCAGCTTAGAGGCAGGGGGTGTCCAAGAGACCCAGTACTTC. Full variable domain (missing parts from reference TRBV11-2 and TRBJ2-5): EAGVAQSPRYKIIEKRQSVAFWCNPISGHATLYWYQQILGQGPKLLIQFQNNGVVDDSQLPKDRFSAERLKGVDSTLKIQPAKLEDSAVYLCASSLEAGGVQETQYFGPGTRLLVL.

This clone came up a few times. The V call is TRBV28, the J call TRBJ1-4; possibly TRBD1 for D (5 bases). The CDR3 is 16 amino acids. Germline loops: CDR1 MDHEN, CDR2 SYDVKM. Trimming took 3 bases from V and 6 from J, leaving 17 bases between them. DNA for the CDR3: TGTGCCAGCAGTTTCCGGCCAGGGACTGGCCATGAAAAACTGTTTTTT. Amino acid sequence: CASSFRPGTGHEKLFF.

As for this clone: At one end, the junction sequence differs from germline, possibly due to a read error. Within the sample, other DNA sequences also encode this same CDR3. The genes are TRBV29-1 and TRBJ1-3; D gene ambiguous. The CDR3 totals 12 residues. Looked up from germline, CDR1 is SQVTM and CDR2 is ANQGSEA. CDR3 protein: CSVGSAGNTIYF. The CDR3 nucleotides are TGTAGCGTGGGGAGTGCCGGAAACACCATATATTTT.

This clone was detected a few times. J is TRBJ2-7 and V is TRBV29-1; weak D call: TRBD2 (5 bases). CDR1 and CDR2 from the germline V gene are SQVTM and ANQGSEA. V was cut by 3 bases and J by 4 bases, with 7 bases left in between. The CDR3 totals 11 residues. CDR3 sequence reads: CSVDGDYEQYF. DNA for the CDR3: TGCAGCGTTGACGGGGATTACGAGCAGTACTTC.

The rearrangement uses TRBV4-1 and TRBJ2-7; weak D call: TRBD2 (6 bases). This CDR3 has 14 amino acids. Germline-derived CDR1 and CDR2 are MGHRA and YSYEKL. The V end lost 0 bases, the J end lost 2 bases, and 8 bases lay between the germline ends. DNA of the CDR3: TGCGCCAGCAGCCAAGACGGGAGTACCTACGAGCAGTACTTC. This gives the protein CASSQDGSTYEQYF.

The chain is built from TRBV10-2 and TRBJ2-1, with TRBD2 matching over 12 bases. This CDR3 region has 13 residues. Unmatched junction bases numbered 1, after V lost 4 bases and J lost 9 bases. CDR1 and CDR2 from the germline V gene are WSHSY and SAAADI. CDR3 nucleotides: TGCGCCAGCAGTGCTAGCGGGAGGGGTGAGCAGTTCTTC. Translation gives CASSASGRGEQFF.

This clone was observed a few times. The rearrangement links TRBV6-5 to TRBJ1-2, with D unresolved. V was pared by 4 bases and J by 4 bases, with 10 bases between. The CDR3 consists of 13 residues. In germline, CDR1 is MNHEY, CDR2 SVGAGI. The CDR3 loop is CASSSPRGYGYTF. The CDR3 DNA is TGTGCCAGCAGTTCCCCGCGTGGCTATGGCTACACCTTC.

The V call is TRBV19, the J call TRBJ1-3; D is uncertain. Per the germline V gene, CDR1 is LNHDA and CDR2 is SQIVND (reference sequence). This CDR3 comprises 14 residues. V was pared by 6 bases and J by 2 bases, with 11 bases between. The CDR3 DNA is TGTGCCAGTAGCGTGCCTGGCACTGGAAACACCATATATTTT. Translated: CASSVPGTGNTIYF.

This clone has only a few counts. The gene calls are TRBV4-1 and TRBJ2-7, with TRBD1 identical over 11 bases. The CDR3 is made up of 15 amino acids. V lost 0 bases and J lost 3; bases outside the gene matches: 1. From germline, CDR1 is MGHRA and CDR2 YSYEKL. The CDR3 loop reads CASSQEDRGRYEQYF. DNA for the CDR3: TGCGCCAGCAGCCAAGAGGACAGGGGGCGCTACGAGCAGTACTTC.

V is TRBV5-4 and J is TRBJ1-2; D perhaps matches TRBD1 (6 bases). Germline V CDR1 and CDR2: SGHNT, YYREEE (reference sequence). Trimming shortened V by 0 bases and J by 8 bases, and 11 bases separated the two germline ends. CDR3 length: 13 residues. This CDR3 reads CASSLDRDAGYTF. CDR3 bases: TGTGCCAGCAGCTTGGACAGGGACGCGGGCTACACCTTC. Filled out from reference TRBV5-4 and TRBJ1-2, the complete variable domain reads ETGVTQSPTHLIKTRGQQVTLRCSSQSGHNTVSWYQQALGQGPQFIFQYYREEENGRGNFPPRFSGLQFPNYSSELNVNALELDDSALYLCASSLDRDAGYTFGSGTRLTVV.

V and J are TRBV11-1 and TRBJ2-5, with 7 bases identical to TRBD1. Per germline, CDR1 SGHAT and CDR2 FQDESV (reference sequence). With V trimmed by 2 bases and J by 5 bases, 11 bases remained unmatched. The CDR3 sequence is 16 residues long. The CDR3 DNA follows: TGTGCCAGCAGCTTAAACAGGGGCCTCTTACGGGAGACCCAGTACTTC. Translated, it gives CASSLNRGLLRETQYF.

This chain connects TRBV29-1 to TRBJ2-7, with TRBD1 matching over 10 bases. The trim removed 3 bases at V and 7 bases at J, leaving 15 bases unmatched. CDR1 and CDR2 (germline): SQVTM, ANQGSEA. The CDR3 is made up of 16 amino acids. Written as DNA, the CDR3 is TGCAGCGTTGATGCTCAAGGTCGGACAGGGGGTCGGGAGCAGTACTTC. Translation: CSVDAQGRTGGREQYF.

This sequence joins TRBV19 and TRBJ2-1; tentatively, D is TRBD2 (6 bases). Germline V gene sequence: CDR1 LNHDA, CDR2 SQIVND (reference sequence). The CDR3 is 11 amino acids. Deletions cut 5 bases from V and 15 bases from J, with 14 bases between. DNA for the CDR3: TGTGCCAGTAGTGGGGGACGCGGGATGTTCTTC. It is translated as CASSGGRGMFF.